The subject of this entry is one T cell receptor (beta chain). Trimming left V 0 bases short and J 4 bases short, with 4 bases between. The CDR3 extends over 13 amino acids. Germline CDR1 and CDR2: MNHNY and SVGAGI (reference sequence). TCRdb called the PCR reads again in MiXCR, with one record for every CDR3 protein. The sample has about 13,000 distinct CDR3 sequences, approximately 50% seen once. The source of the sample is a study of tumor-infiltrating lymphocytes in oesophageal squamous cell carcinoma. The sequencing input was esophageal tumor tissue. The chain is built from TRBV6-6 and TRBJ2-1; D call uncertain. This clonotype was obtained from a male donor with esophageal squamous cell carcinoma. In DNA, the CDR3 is TGTGCCAGCAGTTACTCAGGTTACAATGAGCAGTTCTTC. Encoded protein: CASSYSGYNEQFF.